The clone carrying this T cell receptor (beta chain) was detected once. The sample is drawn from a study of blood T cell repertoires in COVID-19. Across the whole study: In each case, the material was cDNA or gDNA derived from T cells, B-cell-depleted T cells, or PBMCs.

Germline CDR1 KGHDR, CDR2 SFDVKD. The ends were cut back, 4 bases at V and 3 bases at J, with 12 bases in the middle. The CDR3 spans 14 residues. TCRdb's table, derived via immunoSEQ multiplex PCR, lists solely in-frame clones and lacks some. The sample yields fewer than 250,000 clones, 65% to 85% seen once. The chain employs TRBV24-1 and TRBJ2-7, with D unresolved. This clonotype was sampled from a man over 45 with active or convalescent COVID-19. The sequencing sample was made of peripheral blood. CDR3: CATSDPTSNYEQYF. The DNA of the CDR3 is TGTGCCACCAGTGACCCTACTTCCAACTACGAGCAGTACTTC.